The sequence of this T cell receptor (beta chain) was determined in a study of blood T cell repertoires in COVID-19 (dated by TCRdb to 2020 to 2022). Background on the whole study: Collaborator samples came from the United States, Italy and Spain and covered acute and convalescent phases of COVID-19. The samples were drawn from two sources: the first 160 participants of the ongoing ImmuneRACE study, and fewer than 1,500 subjects contributed by 6 global collaborators. Subjects who had been exposed to COVID-19, were actively infected with it, or had recovered from it provided the deeply sampled blood TCRbeta repertoires that made up the dataset. Where HLA class I and class II types were available, the types were taken from metadata supplied by the sample provider, not from assay-based typing. The repertoires were made available in a free public database intended to serve as a resource for research on the immune response to SARS-CoV-2. The material from the prospective study consisted of cDNA or gDNA derived from T cells, B-cell-depleted T cells, or PBMCs. Sample metadata almost always included a de-identified subject ID, COVID-19 status, age in years and sex.

TCRbeta CDR3 regions were amplified from genomic DNA by means of the immunoSEQ Assay, a bias-controlled multiplex PCR. Per the authors' processing: Nucleated cell counts per sample were estimated from amplification of reference gene primers within the assay. Sequence reads were collapsed and filtered to measure the absolute abundance of every unique TCRbeta CDR3 rearrangement. Productive Simpson clonality was computed per sample as the square root of Simpson's diversity index over productive rearrangements. Not all clones reach the TCRdb copy of this immuneACCESS table, which keeps in-frame sequences only. Checked studies attribute under half of the gap to unresolved V genes and leave the rest unexplained. That table gives V, J and clone size, and the DNA gave D and trimming. In this sample the table shows fewer than 500,000 clones, 85% to 90% of which occur a single time. The top ten hold approximately 0.92% of the sample.

As for this clone: Its target antigen remains unknown. No quality values exist for individual bases; no much larger clone is one base distant.

Beyond this particular receptor, the publication reports: The amount of clinical and demographic metadata varied by source and participant and was provided uncurated.

In Seattle, one collaborating source enrolled patients while the infection was active and tracked those patients longitudinally over the course of disease. Whole blood was collected in K2EDTA tubes by collaborating institutions according to the institutions' own protocols. For TCRbeta analysis, collaborator samples were shipped as frozen whole blood, as isolated PBMCs, or as DNA extracted from either sample type. Spanning cysteine to phenylalanine, the CDR3 consists of 15 amino acids. Left in the record is the CDR3 DNA by itself, 45 bases read in frame from the first base. V lost 2 bases and J lost 1 base; the stretch between them is 9 bases long. The CDR1 and CDR2 encoded by the germline V gene are SGDLS and YYNGEE.

The TCR was taken from a young man with COVID-19, enrolled during active disease. Rearrangement joined TRBV9 to TRBJ2-2; TRBD2 is perhaps the D gene, given 6 matching bases. The sequencing input was peripheral blood. The CDR3 amino acid sequence is: CASSVRRENTGELFF. The DNA sequence is as follows: TGTGCCAGCAGCGTTCGGCGGGAGAACACCGGGGAGCTGTTTTTT.